The entry below gives a single T cell receptor (beta chain) sequence along with its context. Its antigen remains unidentified. The sample holds no much larger clone one base away, and base qualities are not on file. The donors belonged to the validation cohort of around 110 subjects, which was separate from the roughly 670-subject first cohort. This sample is drawn from a study of cytomegalovirus exposure and HLA in healthy donors (dated by TCRdb to 2016 to 2017). Notes on the research overall: According to a later analysis, the 110 or so validation repertoires were produced on the same platform as the 666 repertoires of the first cohort. The study aimed to test whether signatures of past pathogen exposure could be identified by cataloging public T cell receptors. A separate validation cohort of more than 100 different subjects was used in addition to the roughly 670-subject first cohort. High-throughput TCR immunosequencing, statistical association of individual TCRs with disease status, and machine learning were combined to predict cytomegalovirus infection status.

General study outcomes and caveats: The classifier was reported to diagnose cytomegalovirus status with high specificity and sensitivity in both the original and validation cohorts. In the study, around 150 TCR beta chains were listed as associated with cytomegalovirus. All 120 or so repertoires were used to score co-occurrence in the validation cohort in a later analysis, because that analysis had no HLA typing for the cohort. Most TCR sequences were seen in very few donors, while some public TCRs were found in many individuals. In vitro tests confirmed that three of the cytomegalovirus-associated TCR beta chains recognize cytomegalovirus antigens. Of the cluster scores, approximately 95% were above 0 in a later analysis, which found that TCRs clustered in the first cohort also tended to co-occur in the 90 to 150 validation repertoires. The authors suggested that the approach could potentially be extended to other disease states and immunological phenotypes.

CDR1 and CDR2 (MNHEY, SVGAGI) derive from the germline V gene. V is cut by 0 bases and J by 9 bases, and the space between the germline ends is 12 bases. From cysteine to phenylalanine, the CDR3 is 15 amino acids long. This entry keeps only the CDR3 DNA: 45 bases, framed from base 1. The library was made by the immunoSEQ multiplex PCR assay. The authors' pipeline ran thus. A statistical classification framework was developed to diagnose cytomegalovirus status using the catalog of TCR beta chain sequences. TCRdb limited this immuneACCESS table to in-frame rearrangements with V and J called. A share of clones is missing; checked studies link under half to unresolved V genes, and the rest is unexplained. The DNA gave D and trimming, while V, J and clone size come from that table. The sample table lists tens of thousands of clones, over 85% of them with a count of one. Roughly 5.8% of the sample goes to the ten largest clones.

Material: PBMCs. The sequence came from a woman aged 18 to 35 in good health and CMV-seronegative. The rearrangement joined TRBV6-5 to TRBJ1-6; the D gene is unclear. The DNA sequence is given as TGTGCCAGCAGTTACTCGGTCGGTTTGAGTTCACCCCTCCACTTT. It codes for CASSYSVGLSSPLHF.